This record looks at one T cell receptor beta chain sequence and its context. This specimen belongs to a study of CD8 T cells in Susac syndrome. V was shortened by 3 bases and J by 5 bases, with 11 bases between the two germline ends. Germline assignment: CDR1 LGHDT and CDR2 YNNKEL (reference sequence). The CDR3 totals 13 residues. An amount of RNA that ranged from about 0.45 to 1 ug was reverse transcribed with random hexamers. TCRdb ran MiXCR on the immunoSEQ multiplex PCR reads and lists one entry per CDR3 protein. The sample carries a few hundred thousand distinct CDR3 sequences, around 93% recorded once.

What was sequenced was CD4+ T cells from PBMCs. The source is a human donor with multiple sclerosis. V and J are TRBV3-1 and TRBJ2-7; the D gene is possibly TRBD2 (6 bases). The CDR3 region has the DNA TGTGCCAGCAGCCAGCAGACTAGACACGAGCAGTACTTC. This encodes CASSQQTRHEQYF.